This TCR beta chain was identified in a study of blood T cell repertoires in COVID-19. Turning to the study itself: Spain, Italy and the United States supplied samples that represented acute and convalescent COVID-19. Sources were T cells, B-cell-depleted T cells, or PBMCs; the material itself was cDNA or gDNA.

Original processing notes: Estimation of nucleated cell counts was performed using reference gene primer amplification. Clones were sequenced by immunoSEQ multiplex PCR, and TCRdb holds only the in-frame ones, with some missing. That table is the source of V, J and clone size, and D and trimming were worked out from the DNA. The sample carries about 17,000 clones, approximately 89% recorded once. This CDR3 is built from 13 residues. V lost 3 bases to trimming and J lost 4 bases, with 7 bases between them. Germline CDR1 reads GTSNPN; CDR2 reads SVGIG (reference sequence). Sequencing was carried out using peripheral blood. The V call is TRBV30, the J call TRBJ1-6; TRBD1 might be the D (6 bases). The sequence was collected from a man between 60 and 75 years old with active COVID-19. DNA for the CDR3: TGTGCCTGGAGCGACAGGTATAATTCACCCCTCCACTTT. Protein product: CAWSDRYNSPLHF.